This entry features one T cell receptor (beta chain) sequence. This clonotype came up many times. Its antigen is unknown. Base qualities are missing; no much larger clone stands one base away. Stable Graves' hyperthyroidism was defined as the absence of progression to ophthalmopathy over 18 months of follow-up. The hyperthyroidism patients were between 18 and 65 years old and newly diagnosed, with a disease duration of less than 2 months. Patients with uncontrolled infections, other autoimmune diseases, pregnancy or lactation were excluded. Clinical symptoms, serum thyroxine and TRAb, thyroid ultrasound, and orbital computed tomography formed the basis for the diagnoses. PBMCs were isolated from 7.5 to 10 ml of fresh peripheral blood by Ficoll-Paque density gradient centrifugation. Total RNA was extracted using Trizol reagent, and RNA quality was assessed on an Agilent 2100 Bioanalyzer. These data come from a study of T cells in Graves' hyperthyroidism and ophthalmopathy (dated by TCRdb to between 2018 and 2021). Regarding the research as a whole: Peripheral blood was sampled at the time of initial diagnosis, prior to any treatment. To identify distinguishing TCR V-J signatures, a discovery cohort of some 99 patients was used, comprising roughly 45 with Graves' ophthalmopathy and around 60 with stable Graves' hyperthyroidism. An independent validation cohort of about 20 hyperthyroidism patients and about 16 patients who later progressed to ophthalmopathy tested prospective prediction of ophthalmopathy. The 100 discovery patients were divided at random into training and test sets in a 7:3 ratio. In addition, the study compared T-cell repertoires in thyroid tissue and in blood from roughly 6 Graves' hyperthyroidism patients. Once sampling was done, hyperthyroidism patients were given methimazole at a starting dose of 30 mg daily, whereas ophthalmopathy patients were given high-dose intravenous methylprednisolone. The paper reports TCR Vbeta CDR3 sequencing of over 120 peripheral blood samples: around 45 ophthalmopathy, about 75 hyperthyroidism and 17 progressor patients.

TCR beta CDR3 regions were amplified from RNA transcripts. The TCR CDR3 was subjected to a first round of RT-PCR using the HTBI primer set and the Qiagen OneStep RT-PCR kit. Libraries were constructed in a second round of multiplex PCR, after which size selection and purification were carried out. The libraries were sequenced on an Illumina HiSeq2000 using paired-end 100 bp reads. From the authors' description of their analysis: SOAPnuke was used to process the raw data, with reads discarded if the reads contained adapters or uncalled bases, had a mean Phred below 15, or lacked an exact constant-primer or identifier match. COPE v1.2.5 was used to merge high-quality paired reads, and clonotypes were defined as unique nucleotide sequences. MiTCR v1.1 was used to align the clonotypes against IMGT TRBV, TRBD and TRBJ reference segments. The analysis included only V-J combinations with a frequency above 0.0001, which together covered 99.2% of the repertoires. A TCS score was defined as the ratio between F50 (clonal expansion) and ExV (chaos), using BLOSUM62-based TCRdist between CDR3 peptides within each V-J. Welch's t-statistics and random forest reduced approximately 520 V-J features to 13, which were used in a naive Bayes classifier (R e1071). TCRdb trimmed the raw reads at Q25, called clones with MiXCR and kept productive beta chains. Rows matching on CDR3 protein sequence are summarized as one entry with the most common DNA and genes. The V and J calls here are based on TCRdb, not the publication. The table for this sample lists 190,000 or so distinct CDR3 sequences; approximately 20% of them were counted only once. Of the sample, roughly 44% falls within the top ten clones.

As encoded in the germline V gene, CDR1 is MNHNS while CDR2 is SASEGT. The CDR3 spans 12 residues, from the cysteine through the phenylalanine. The CDR3 DNA has 36 bases and is translated from base 1. Trimming costs V 8 bases and J 1 base, and their ends lie 5 bases apart. Results and caveats for the whole study, not just this receptor: Ophthalmopathy was separated from stable hyperthyroidism by a 13 V-J signature model, with approximately 89% sensitivity and about 81% specificity obtained in cross-validation and 80%/75% obtained in testing. In validation, progression to ophthalmopathy was predicted by the model with 55% to 71% sensitivity and approximately 78% specificity, a median of about 6.4 months before onset. Most expanded thyroid clonotypes (frequency above 0.001) were also detected in blood, a finding suggesting that blood repertoires may reflect thyroid immune responses. No statistical method was used to set the sample size in advance, and investigators knew the group allocation.

The V and J segments used are TRBV6-1 and TRBJ2-2, with the D gene not clear enough to name. This TCR came from a man aged 40-50 years with Graves' hyperthyroidism. Input material: blood. The CDR3: CASGRNTGELFF. The nucleotide sequence is given as TGTGCCAGCGGGCGGAACACCGGGGAGCTGTTTTTT.